This TCR beta chain was documented in a study of control samples from healthy donors and cancer patients. TCRdb keeps only in-frame clones here, not all; method: immunoSEQ multiplex PCR. Of about 44,000 clones in the sample, about three quarters are singletons; the top ten hold 17%. The table lists this clone with a few counts. This CDR3 spans 16 amino acids. With V trimmed by 5 bases and J by 2 bases, 7 bases remained unmatched. Germline V gene sequence: CDR1 SGHVS, CDR2 FQNEAQ. The chain uses TRBV7-8 and TRBJ2-2, with 8 bases identical to TRBD2. The source material was formalin-fixed, paraffin-embedded tissue. This TCR was recovered from a male donor with melanoma. The CDR3 reads CASSALAGFNTGELFF. In nucleotides, the CDR3 is TGTGCCAGCAGCGCGCTAGCGGGTTTTAACACCGGGGAGCTGTTTTTT.